Each of the 26 T cell receptor beta chains below was sequenced from the same sample in a study of blood T cell repertoires in COVID-19. Profiling relied on immunoSEQ multiplex PCR, and the TCRdb table lists in-frame clones only, not all of them. The sample lists 250,000 or so clones, 89% occurring once. Specimen: peripheral blood. These TCRs come from a woman in her 40s who had recovered from COVID-19.

This sequence joins TRBV11-2 and TRBJ1-3; D is unresolved. The CDR3 totals 14 residues. The germline V gene has CDR1 SGHAT and CDR2 FQNNGV. Trimming stripped 5 bases from V and 1 base from J, with 9 bases between. The CDR3 sequence: CASSPRWSGNTIYF. In DNA, the CDR3 is TGTGCCAGCAGCCCACGGTGGTCTGGAAACACCATATATTTT.

This rearrangement joins TRBV5-6 to TRBJ2-7; no definite D call. Germline lookup yields CDR1 SGHDT and CDR2 YYEEEE. The CDR3 runs 13 residues. V lost 1 base, J lost 4 bases, and 9 bases lay in between. The CDR3 region is CASSLTDVYEQYF. CDR3 nucleotides: TGTGCCAGCAGCTTGACTGATGTATACGAGCAGTACTTC.

The chain couples TRBV21-1 to TRBJ2-7; the D segment call TRBD1 is taken from the table without a DNA check. TRBV21-1 is a recognized pseudogene. The CDR3 has 11 residues. CDR3 in amino acids: CASSKAIQGDV. CDR3 bases: TGTGCCAGCAGCAAAGCTATACAGGGTGACGTC.

This clone was detected once. V gene TRBV3-1 (or the pseudogene TRBV3-2) combines with J gene TRBJ1-1; TRBD1 is a possible D gene (5 bases). V lost 0 bases and J 8 bases, leaving 10 bases between the germline ends. The germline CDR1 and CDR2 sequences are LGHDT and YNNKEL (reference sequence). CDR3 size: 13 residues. The CDR3 sequence is CASSQDRTTEAFF. The CDR3 region has the DNA TGTGCCAGCAGCCAAGATCGGACAACGGAAGCTTTCTTT.

The chain recombines TRBV19 with TRBJ2-5, with 7 bases matching TRBD1. The CDR3 totals 13 residues. Germline loops: CDR1 LNHDA, CDR2 SQIVND (reference sequence). Germline trimming cut 5 bases from V and 5 bases from J; bases unmatched to any gene: 5. The CDR3 nucleotides read TGTGCCAGTAGTTCACAGGGGTCGGAGACCCAGTACTTC. Translating gives CASSSQGSETQYF.

The rearrangement uses TRBV18 and TRBJ1-4; a possible D gene is TRBD1 (5 bases). The germline V gene has CDR1 KGHSH and CDR2 LQKENI. The CDR3 has 14 amino acids. Trimming removed 6 bases at V and 1 base at J, with 9 bases between. The CDR3 DNA follows: TGTGCCAGCTCCCTCGGGGGAACTAATGAAAAACTGTTTTTT. This translates into CASSLGGTNEKLFF. Combining the CDR3 with reference TRBV18 and TRBJ1-4 gives the whole variable domain NAGVMQNPRHLVRRRGQEARLRCSPMKGHSHVYWYRQLPEEGLKFMVYLQKENIIDESGMPKERFSAEFPKEGPSILRIQQVVRGDSAAYFCASSLGGTNEKLFFGSGTQLSVL.

V usage is TRBV30 and J usage is TRBJ1-1; D perhaps matches TRBD1 (5 bases). Germline CDR1 reads GTSNPN; CDR2 reads SVGIG (reference sequence). The V end lost 4 bases, the J end lost 3 bases, and 12 bases lay between the germline ends. The CDR3 is 13 amino acids. The CDR3 loop is CAWIRGWDTEAFF. The CDR3 DNA reads as TGTGCCTGGATACGGGGGTGGGACACTGAAGCTTTCTTT.

V gene TRBV12-5 combines with J gene TRBJ2-7; D remains ambiguous. V lost 4 bases to trimming and J lost 4 bases, with 5 bases between them. Germline V lookup: CDR1 LGHNT, CDR2 FRNRAP. CDR3 length: 11 residues. The CDR3 protein is CASGSSYEQYV. In DNA form, the CDR3 reads TGTGCTAGTGGTTCTAGTTACGAGCAGTACGTC.

This rearrangement joins TRBV7-8 to TRBJ2-3, with D perhaps TRBD2 (7 bases). Germline V gene lookup returns CDR1 SGHVS and CDR2 FQNEAQ. CDR3 size: 15 residues. Deletions cut 3 bases from V and 1 base from J, with 11 bases between. The CDR3 reads CASSFRRGRTDTQYF. The CDR3 DNA reads TGTGCCAGCAGCTTTCGGCGGGGGCGCACAGATACGCAGTATTTT. Full variable domain (rest looked up from reference TRBV7-8 and TRBJ2-3): GAGVSQSPRYKVAKRGQDVALRCDPISGHVSLFWYQQALGQGPEFLTYFQNEAQLDKSGLPSDRFFAERPEGSVSTLKIQRTQQEDSAVYLCASSFRRGRTDTQYFGPGTRLTVL.

This chain uses TRBV19 with TRBJ2-7; TRBD1 agrees at 10 bases. The V gene's germline CDR1 is LNHDA and CDR2 SQIVND (reference sequence). The CDR3 extends over 14 amino acids. The J segment lost 2 bases and the V segment lost 3 bases, leaving 1 base of the junction unmatched. The CDR3 reads CASSIDRGPYEQYF. In DNA form, the CDR3 reads TGTGCCAGTAGTATCGACAGGGGGCCCTACGAGCAGTACTTC.

The rearrangement uses TRBV10-3 and TRBJ1-1, with unresolved D. V was pared by 3 bases and J by 0 bases, with 8 bases between. This CDR3 has 14 amino acids. Germline CDR1 ENHRY, CDR2 SYGVKD. The CDR3 is CAISETRVNTEAFF. CDR3 in DNA: TGTGCCATCAGTGAAACGCGGGTGAACACTGAAGCTTTCTTT.

The chain uses TRBV4-1 and TRBJ2-3; the D gene is possibly TRBD1 (6 bases). V lost 5 bases and J lost 0, with 12 bases in between. The CDR3 length is 15 residues. CDR1 MGHRA and CDR2 YSYEKL come from the germline V gene. The CDR3 region is CASSTGQTSTDTQYF. For the CDR3, the DNA is TGCGCCAGCAGCACCGGACAGACTAGCACAGATACGCAGTATTTT.

This chain connects TRBV6-5 to TRBJ1-2; the match to TRBD1 covers 10 bases. The V segment lost 5 bases and the J segment 5 bases; nucleotides outside the gene matches: 8. This CDR3 is 15 amino acids long. CDR1 is MNHEY, CDR2 SVGAGI, per germline. CDR3 in amino acids: CASSTDRGLGYGYTF. The CDR3 DNA reads as TGTGCCAGCAGTACCGACAGGGGGCTGGGGTATGGCTACACCTTC.

The rearrangement uses TRBV18 and TRBJ1-1; no clear D. V was clipped by 5 bases and J by 3 bases, with 10 bases between them. From germline, CDR1 is KGHSH and CDR2 LQKENI. This CDR3 spans 13 amino acids. In nucleotides, the CDR3 is TGTGCCAGCTCAACGGGTGAGGACACTGAAGCTTTCTTT. Translation: CASSTGEDTEAFF.

The chain employs TRBV6-4 and TRBJ2-2; 12 bases line up with TRBD1. The CDR3 totals 15 residues. V lost 5 bases, J lost 6 bases, and 4 bases stayed unmatched. CDR1 and CDR2 from the germline V gene are MRHNA and SNTAGT. The CDR3 coding sequence is TGTGCCAGCAGTCCGGGACAGGGGGCGTCCGGGGAGCTGTTTTTT. It yields the protein CASSPGQGASGELFF.

This chain connects TRBV5-4 to TRBJ2-2; possibly TRBD2 for D (5 bases). The germline V gene has CDR1 SGHNT and CDR2 YYREEE (reference sequence). The CDR3 runs to 16 residues. V lost 0 bases to trimming and J lost 4 bases, with 13 bases between them. CDR3 in amino acids: CASSLGGRVGTGELFF. In nucleotides, the CDR3 is TGTGCCAGCAGCTTGGGTGGGCGGGTTGGCACCGGGGAGCTGTTTTTT.

CDR3 nucleotides: TGTGCCACCAGTGATCATAAGCCCGGGACTAGCGGGACCCAAGAGACCCAGTACTTC. Translated: CATSDHKPGTSGTQETQYF. The chain is built from TRBV24-1 and TRBJ2-5; 13 positions agree with TRBD2. The CDR3 is 19 amino acids. The germline V gene encodes CDR1 KGHDR and CDR2 SFDVKD. V lost 3 bases to trimming and J lost 1 base; unmatched junction nucleotides: 10.

The chain employs TRBV7-9 and TRBJ2-7; TRBD2 aligns across 12 bases. CDR1 is SEHNR, CDR2 FQNEAQ, per germline (reference sequence). V gave up 5 bases and J gave up 4 bases; unmatched junction bases: 6. The CDR3 sequence is 15 residues long. CDR3 sequence: CASSPSGREGYEQYV. DNA for the CDR3: TGTGCCAGCAGCCCTAGCGGGAGGGAGGGGTACGAGCAGTACGTC.

The rearrangement uses TRBV2 and TRBJ1-5; possibly TRBD1 for D (5 bases). Germline-derived CDR1 and CDR2 are SNHLY and FYNNEI. The CDR3 consists of 15 residues. The V end lost 6 bases, the J end lost 0 bases, and 12 bases lay between the germline ends. As DNA, the CDR3 is TGTGCCAGCAGGGGAAACAGGAATAGCAATCAGCCCCAGCATTTT. Translated: CASRGNRNSNQPQHF.

The chain carries TRBV20-1 and TRBJ1-1; possible D gene TRBD1, 6 bases. Germline CDR1 is DFQATT and CDR2 is SNEGSKA (reference sequence). The CDR3 consists of 11 residues. Trimming left V 3 bases short and J 10 bases short, with 12 bases between. CDR3 in DNA: TGCAGTGCTAGGGAGGACAGTATAGCTTTCTTT. It translates to CSAREDSIAFF.

The J gene is TRBJ2-7, the V gene TRBV5-1, with 9 bases matching TRBD1. Germline CDR1 SGHRS, CDR2 YFSETQ. V dropped 5 bases and J dropped 5; count of bases not matched to a gene: 5. The CDR3 spans 13 residues. The CDR3 nucleotides read TGCGCCAGCAGTTGGGGACAGGGTAACGAGCAGTACTTC. Translation: CASSWGQGNEQYF.

V and J are TRBV4-2 and TRBJ1-1; D uncertain. The germline V gene has CDR1 LGHNA and CDR2 YNFKEQ. Trimming removed 3 bases at V and 2 bases at J, with 10 bases between. The CDR3 covers 14 residues. CDR3 region: CASSQNRENTEAFF. CDR3 bases: TGTGCCAGCAGCCAGAACCGGGAAAACACTGAAGCTTTCTTT.

The chain recombines TRBV6-5 with TRBJ1-5; a weak D match, TRBD1 (6 bases). This CDR3 has 14 amino acids. Trimming cost V 4 bases and J 1 base, with 8 bases left between them. Germline V gene data show CDR1 as MNHEY and CDR2 as SVGAGI. As DNA, the CDR3 is TGTGCCAGCAGTTTAGGACAGAGCAATCAGCCCCAGCATTTT. Translating gives CASSLGQSNQPQHF.

The chain combines TRBV15 with TRBJ1-1, with 11 nucleotides matching TRBD1. Unmatched junction bases numbered 5, after V lost 8 bases and J lost 0 bases. This CDR3 has 15 residues. The V gene's germline CDR1 is LNHNV and CDR2 YYDKDF (reference sequence). CDR3 amino acids: CATQGTGGMNTEAFF. The CDR3 DNA reads TGTGCCACCCAAGGGACAGGGGGAATGAACACTGAAGCTTTCTTT.

This chain uses TRBV14 with TRBJ2-3; D unresolved. V lost 0 bases to trimming and J lost 4 bases, with 8 bases between them. There are 14 residues in the CDR3. CDR1 and CDR2 (germline): SGHDN, FVKESK. The CDR3 DNA reads TGTGCCAGCAGCCAAGATTGGCTTGCAGATACGCAGTATTTT. As protein: CASSQDWLADTQYF.

The chain couples TRBV7-9 to TRBJ2-1; 9 bases match TRBD1. CDR3 size: 16 residues. Trimming at V came to 5 bases and at J to 4 bases, leaving 9 bases not matched to a gene. The germline CDR1 and CDR2 sequences are SEHNR and FQNEAQ (reference sequence). DNA for the CDR3: TGTGCCAGCAGCCGAACGCAGGGACAGGGATACAATGAGCAGTTCTTC. Amino acid sequence: CASSRTQGQGYNEQFF.